Detailed here is one T cell receptor (beta chain). CDR3 length equals 14 residues. Germline CDR1 and CDR2: PRHDT and FYEKMQ (reference sequence). V gave up 5 bases and J gave up 2 bases; unmatched junction bases: 6. The data belong to a study of shared clonotypes between healthy human individuals. Data came from immunoSEQ multiplex PCR; TCRdb stores just in-frame clones and leaves some out. The sample yields around 2,000,000 clones, about 95% seen once. Terminally differentiated effector memory CD45RA+ cells were left out of the naive CD8 fraction, which was CD45RO-negative and positively selected for CCR7. Among the donors, all were Caucasian adults who lived in Nashville, Tennessee.

V gene TRBV13 combines with J gene TRBJ2-7, with 7 bases aligning to TRBD1. Material: naive CD8+ T cells sorted from blood. This TCR came from a man aged 18 to 29 in good health. As DNA, the CDR3 is TGTGCCAGCAGCCCCCGACAGGGAACCTACGAGCAGTACTTC. It translates to CASSPRQGTYEQYF.